What follows are 9 T cell receptor beta chains derived from one specimen sequenced in a study of immune evolution from preneoplasia to lung adenocarcinoma (dated by TCRdb to the early 2020s). The library was prepared using the immunoSEQ multiplex PCR assay. TCRdb limited this immuneACCESS table to in-frame rearrangements with V and J called. A share of clones is missing; checked studies link under half to unresolved V genes, and the rest is unexplained. The sample table contains under 3,000 clones; only one count was recorded for 70% to 85% of them. The ten largest clones represent roughly 15% of the sample. The sequencing sample was made of FFPE adjacent normal lung tissue. Receptors originate from a person aged 70 to 85 with lung adenocarcinoma.

This clone was seen a handful of times. V and J are TRBV19 and TRBJ1-1; D not resolved. This CDR3 is 13 amino acids long. V shed 1 base and J shed 5 bases, with 8 bases lying between them. Germline CDR1 is LNHDA and CDR2 is SQIVND (reference sequence). CDR3 amino acids: CASSIGHETEAFF. CDR3 DNA sequence: TGTGCCAGTAGTATAGGCCATGAGACTGAAGCTTTCTTT.

V usage is TRBV4-1 and J usage is TRBJ2-7; TRBD2 aligns across 13 bases. CDR3 size: 15 residues. The V gene's germline CDR1 is MGHRA and CDR2 YSYEKL. V lost 3 bases, J lost 6 bases, and 5 bases stayed unmatched. The CDR3 region is CASSHGLAGEGEQYF. The CDR3 coding sequence is TGCGCCAGCAGCCACGGACTAGCGGGAGAGGGCGAGCAGTACTTC.

This rearrangement joins TRBV7-2 to TRBJ2-7, with TRBD2 matching 8 bases. Trimming removed 8 bases from V and 3 bases from J; junction bases left unmatched: 6. This CDR3 spans 13 amino acids. In germline, CDR1 is SGHTA, CDR2 FQGNSA. The CDR3 DNA reads TGTGCCAGCGGGGGGACTAGTGTCTACGAGCAGTACTTC. Translation: CASGGTSVYEQYF. Full variable domain (rest looked up from reference TRBV7-2 and TRBJ2-7): GAGVSQSPSNKVTEKGKDVELRCDPISGHTALYWYRQSLGQGLEFLIYFQGNSAPDKSGLPSDRFSAERTGGSVSTLTIQRTQQEDSAVYLCASGGTSVYEQYFGPGTRLTVT.

The chain has TRBV30 and TRBJ2-5, with 11 positions matching TRBD2. Germline CDR1 and CDR2: GTSNPN and SVGIG (reference sequence). The CDR3 is made up of 15 amino acids. The J segment lost 5 bases and the V segment lost 5 bases, leaving 10 bases of the junction unmatched. CDR3 region: CAWESLAGAGETQYF. The CDR3 DNA reads as TGTGCCTGGGAGTCACTAGCGGGAGCAGGTGAGACCCAGTACTTC.

This chain connects TRBV14 to TRBJ2-7; no reliable D call. Germline-derived CDR1 and CDR2 are SGHDN and FVKESK. Trimming shortened V by 1 base and J by 6 bases, and 10 bases separated the two germline ends. CDR3 length equals 13 residues. The DNA of the CDR3 is TGTGCCAGCAGCCAAGCGACGTTTGGCGAGCAGTACTTC. Amino acid sequence: CASSQATFGEQYF.

By proportion, this clone is large. The chain has TRBV27 and TRBJ1-5; D gene ambiguous. V lost 6 bases and J 5 bases, leaving 14 bases between the germline ends. The CDR3 loop spans 14 amino acids. Looked up from germline, CDR1 is MNHEY and CDR2 is SMNVEV (reference sequence). The CDR3 DNA reads TGTGCCAGCAGCCGGGAAATGTTTGATCAGCCCCAGCATTTT. This encodes CASSREMFDQPQHF.

The chain couples TRBV6-1 to TRBJ2-1, with 9 bases identical to TRBD1. The germline V gene encodes CDR1 MNHNS and CDR2 SASEGT. CDR3 length equals 14 residues. V was pared by 6 bases and J by 6 bases, with 6 bases of the junction left unmatched. Here the CDR3 reads CASSRTGDGNEQFF. The CDR3 bases are TGTGCCAGCAGCCGGACAGGGGACGGCAATGAGCAGTTCTTC.

This rearrangement joins TRBV30 to TRBJ2-7; D gene uncertain. CDR1 GTSNPN and CDR2 SVGIG come from the germline V gene (reference sequence). This CDR3 spans 12 amino acids. Trimming removed 3 bases from V and 2 bases from J, with 8 bases in between. CDR3 coding DNA: TGTGCCTGGAGACCAACTACCTACGAGCAGTACTTC. This encodes CAWRPTTYEQYF.

The chain is built from TRBV7-3 and TRBJ2-2, with D unclear. The CDR3 spans 14 residues. The V end was cut by 7 bases, the J end by 6 bases, with 15 bases between. Germline CDR1 reads SGHTA; CDR2 reads FQGTGA. The CDR3 DNA reads as TGTGCCAGCACCTCTACCATGGACCCCGGGGAGCTGTTTTTT. It codes for CASTSTMDPGELFF.